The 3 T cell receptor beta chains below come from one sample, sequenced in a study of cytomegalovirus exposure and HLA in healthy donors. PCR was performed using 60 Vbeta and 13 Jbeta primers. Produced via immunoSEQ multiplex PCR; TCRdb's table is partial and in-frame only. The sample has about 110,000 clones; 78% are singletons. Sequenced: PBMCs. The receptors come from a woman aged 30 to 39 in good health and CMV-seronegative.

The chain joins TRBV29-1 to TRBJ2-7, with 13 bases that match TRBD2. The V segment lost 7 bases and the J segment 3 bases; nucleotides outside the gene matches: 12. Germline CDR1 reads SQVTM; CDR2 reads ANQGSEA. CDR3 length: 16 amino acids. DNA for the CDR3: TGCAGCGCCACGTCTGGACTAGCGGGGGAGATCTACGAGCAGTACTTC. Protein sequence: CSATSGLAGEIYEQYF.

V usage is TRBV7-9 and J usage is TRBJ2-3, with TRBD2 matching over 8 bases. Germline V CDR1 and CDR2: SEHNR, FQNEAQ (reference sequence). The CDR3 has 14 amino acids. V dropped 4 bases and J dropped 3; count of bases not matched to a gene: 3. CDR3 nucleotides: TGTGCCAGCAGCTCCGGGAGGGTTACAGATACGCAGTATTTT. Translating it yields CASSSGRVTDTQYF.

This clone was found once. CDR3 in amino acids: CSVADSLYGYTF. The CDR3 region has the DNA TGCAGCGTTGCTGACAGTCTGTATGGCTACACCTTC. V usage is TRBV29-1 and J usage is TRBJ1-2, with a possible D match to TRBD1 (5 bases). The CDR3 runs to 12 residues. Germline lookup yields CDR1 SQVTM and CDR2 ANQGSEA. Deletions cut 4 bases from V and 5 bases from J, with 11 bases between.